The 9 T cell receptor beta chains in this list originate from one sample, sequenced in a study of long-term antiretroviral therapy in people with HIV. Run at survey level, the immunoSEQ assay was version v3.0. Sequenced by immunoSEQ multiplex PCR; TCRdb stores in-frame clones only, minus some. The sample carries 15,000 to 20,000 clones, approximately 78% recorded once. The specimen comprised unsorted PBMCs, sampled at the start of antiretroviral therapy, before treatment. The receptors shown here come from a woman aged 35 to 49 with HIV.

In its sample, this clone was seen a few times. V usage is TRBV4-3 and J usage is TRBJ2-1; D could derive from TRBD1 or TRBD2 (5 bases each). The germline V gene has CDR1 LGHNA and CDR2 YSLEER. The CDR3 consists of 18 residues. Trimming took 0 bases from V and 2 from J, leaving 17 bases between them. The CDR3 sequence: CASSQDPSGTNTYNEQFF. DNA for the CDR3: TGCGCCAGCAGCCAAGACCCATCCGGGACCAACACCTACAATGAGCAGTTCTTC.

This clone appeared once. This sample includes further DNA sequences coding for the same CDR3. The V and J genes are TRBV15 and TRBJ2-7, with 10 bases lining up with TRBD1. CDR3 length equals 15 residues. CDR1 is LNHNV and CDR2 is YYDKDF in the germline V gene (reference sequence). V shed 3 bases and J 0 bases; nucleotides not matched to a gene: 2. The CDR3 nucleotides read TGTGCCACCAGCAGTCGGGACAGGGGCTCCTACGAGCAGTACTTC. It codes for CATSSRDRGSYEQYF.

The CDR3 is CASSLDLAGELFF. The CDR3, as DNA: TGTGCCAGCAGCTTAGATCTTGCCGGGGAGCTGTTTTTT. This chain joins TRBV7-2 and TRBJ2-2; no clear D gene. V was trimmed by 1 base and J by 6 bases, leaving 6 bases between them. CDR1 is SGHTA, CDR2 FQGNSA, per germline. This CDR3 has 13 residues.

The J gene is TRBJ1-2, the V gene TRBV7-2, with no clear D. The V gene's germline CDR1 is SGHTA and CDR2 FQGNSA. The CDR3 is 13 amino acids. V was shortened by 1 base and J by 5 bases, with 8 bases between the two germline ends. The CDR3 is CASSLDASYGYTF. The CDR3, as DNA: TGTGCCAGCAGCTTAGATGCTTCTTATGGCTACACCTTC.

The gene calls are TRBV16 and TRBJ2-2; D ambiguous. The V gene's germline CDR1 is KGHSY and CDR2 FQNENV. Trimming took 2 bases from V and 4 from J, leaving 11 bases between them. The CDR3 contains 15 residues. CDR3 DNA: TGTGCCAGCAGCCAAAGGCCACCCTCCACCGGGGAGCTGTTTTTT. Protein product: CASSQRPPSTGELFF.

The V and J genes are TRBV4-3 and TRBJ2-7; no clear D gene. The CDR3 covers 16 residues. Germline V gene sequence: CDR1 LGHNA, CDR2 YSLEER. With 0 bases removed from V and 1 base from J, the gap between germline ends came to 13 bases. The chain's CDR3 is CASSQEPQSPSYEQYF. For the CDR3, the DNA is TGCGCCAGCAGCCAAGAGCCCCAGTCCCCTTCCTACGAGCAGTACTTC.

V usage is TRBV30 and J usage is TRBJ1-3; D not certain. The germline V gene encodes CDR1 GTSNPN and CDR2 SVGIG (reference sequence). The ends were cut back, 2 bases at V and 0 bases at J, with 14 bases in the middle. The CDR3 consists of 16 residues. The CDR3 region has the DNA TGTGCCTGGAGTCTGGCAGGCCTGAGCTCTGGAAACACCATATATTTT. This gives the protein CAWSLAGLSSGNTIYF.

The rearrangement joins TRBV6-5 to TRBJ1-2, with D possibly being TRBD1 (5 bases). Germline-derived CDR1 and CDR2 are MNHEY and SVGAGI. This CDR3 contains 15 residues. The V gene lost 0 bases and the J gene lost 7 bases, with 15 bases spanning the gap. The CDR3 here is CASSYSFPGPGGYTF. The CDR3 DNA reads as TGTGCCAGCAGTTACTCGTTTCCGGGGCCTGGTGGCTACACCTTC.

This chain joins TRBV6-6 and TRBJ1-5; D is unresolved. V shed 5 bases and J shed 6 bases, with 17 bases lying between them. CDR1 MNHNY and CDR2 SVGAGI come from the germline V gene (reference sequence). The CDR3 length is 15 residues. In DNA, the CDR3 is TGTGCCAGCAGTCCACGGAGGGTCGGGAGTCAGCCCCAGCATTTT. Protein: CASSPRRVGSQPQHF.